This T cell receptor (beta chain) emerged from a study of T cell responses to AZD1222 COVID-19 vaccine (dated by TCRdb to 2020 to 2023). In the study overall: TCR sequencing covered roughly 230 trial participants: 200 to 210 given two doses of AZD1222 and approximately 25 given two doses of MenACWY control vaccine. Trial participants were enrolled by age into subgroups of 18-55, 56-69 and 70-plus years, and roughly 150, 30 and 60 TCR-sequenced participants, respectively, were included in these subgroups. The investigation overall reported the following: Participants were mostly white British and included more females than males, and it was suggested by the authors that clonal diversity may have been underestimated. Reportedly, almost half of the unique spike-specific TCRs recognized epitopes lying outside the regions that are mutated in the B.1.351 and B.1.1.7 variants. The vaccine-associated CD4 TCRs covered the entire spike protein, and the dominant responses fell in regions 160-218 and 743-854. A significant rise in spike-specific TCR breadth and depth was observed after two AZD1222 doses relative to day 0 and relative to MenACWY recipients. In the small 56-69-year group, the increase in depth fell short of significance, most likely because of low power. Conclusions about previously exposed vaccinees are limited, since just six AZD1222 recipients were seropositive for SARS-CoV-2 at baseline. No day 14 peak-response samples were available, so repertoires were characterized only after the peak T cell response.

Explained via the paper, the time point label denotes: baseline before first vaccination. The treatment or condition label corresponds to: meningococcal conjugate vaccine given as trial control. Vaccinee samples came from UK trials COV001 and COV002, including a single-blind randomized controlled phase 2/3 trial of AZD1222 (ChAdOx1 nCoV-19) in healthy adults. For TCRbeta chain sequencing, PBMC samples were collected from trial participants at day 0 and at day 28 after the second dose. The CDR3 regions of human TCRbeta chains were subjected to immunosequencing. The paper's processing steps were these. TCRs in the repertoires were matched against a reference library of SARS-CoV-2-specific TCRs that had been generated with the MIRA antigen-specificity platform. Breadth meant the fraction of unique TCRs that were SARS-CoV-2-associated, whereas depth meant the fraction of total T cells that were SARS-CoV-2-associated. Using the MIRA data, each spike-specific TCR was assigned both to the spike region to which the TCR was reactive and to a CD4 or CD8 class. Log10-transformed breadth and depth values were compared by one-way ANOVA with Sidak's multiple comparisons tests. TCRdb mirrors the immuneACCESS table, restricted to in-frame sequences. Some clones are absent from its copies; in checked studies, under half trace to an unresolved V gene, and the reason for the others is unknown. Clone size and the V and J calls come from that table; the DNA yielded D and trimming. This sample is represented by 150,000 or so clones; about 91% of them were singletons. Of the sample, 3% to 4% falls within the top ten clones.

V loses 3 bases of germline sequence and J loses 0 bases, and the interval between the two ends is 7 bases. For CDR1 and CDR2, the germline V gene lists SGDLS and YYNGEE. From the cysteine through the phenylalanine, the CDR3 covers 15 amino acids. Just the 45-base CDR3 DNA is kept, in frame starting at base 1. About this clone: Its antigen remains undetermined. Within one base of it there is no much larger clone, and no base qualities were kept.

This receptor was taken from an adult in good health. The chain is encoded by TRBV9 joined to TRBJ2-6, with TRBD1 as a weak D call on 5 bases. The specimen was peripheral blood, collected on day 0 of MenACWY control vaccination. The bases are TGTGCCAGCAGCGGGGGCCGCTCTGGGGCCAACGTCCTGACTTTC. Its amino acids are CASSGGRSGANVLTF.